A selection of T cell receptor beta chains follows, all from one sample in a study of shared clonotypes between healthy human individuals. Using immunoSEQ multiplex PCR, the repertoire was profiled, and TCRdb retains in-frame clones only, with some absent. The data show millions of clones, 85% to 95% seen once. What was sequenced was naive CD4+ T cells from PBMCs. All receptors come from a man aged 18 to 35 in good health. Some clones in this sample may be carry-over from other donors' samples. Both conserved end residues are part of each CDR3. D genes are given only for firm matches.

TRBV6-5	TRBJ1-3	NA	CASSYRGSGNTIYF
TRBV18	TRBJ2-2	TRBD1	CASSPYRDRNTGELFF
TRBV18	TRBJ1-4	NA	CASSPQGKGEKLFF
TRBV7-2	TRBJ2-2	NA	CASSLIRTATGELFF
TRBV9	TRBJ1-1	NA	CASSVDKGTEAFF
TRBV5-1	TRBJ2-2	TRBD2	CASSLEGGTTGELFF
TRBV5-1	TRBJ2-7	TRBD1	CASSSGTGEFGYEQYF
TRBV5-4	TRBJ1-2	NA	CASSLAREYRGGYTF
TRBV5-5	TRBJ1-4	TRBD1	CASSFRQGSEKLFF
TRBV2	TRBJ2-3	NA	CASSERMYTDTQYF
TRBV7-2	TRBJ2-2	NA	CASSPYTGELFF